A selection of T cell receptor beta chains follows, all from one sample in a study of blood T cell repertoires in COVID-19. TCRdb's copy holds only in-frame clones and misses some; the assay was immunoSEQ multiplex PCR. The table includes under 300,000 clones, about nine tenths detected once. Sample: peripheral blood. These receptors originate from a man aged 25-40 years who had recovered from COVID-19. Both conserved end residues are part of each CDR3. Fields, in order: V gene, CDR3 length, D gene, J gene, clone size, CDR3 DNA, CDR3 protein. A D gene is named only where the DNA matches it firmly. The size of a clone is reported for some rows only, either as once, few or many, or as a class for expanded clones.

TRBV9,15,.,TRBJ2-7,.,TGTGCCAGCAGCGTATCATGGGAGAGCTCCTACGAGCAGTACTTC,CASSVSWESSYEQYF
TRBV5-6,11,.,TRBJ2-3,.,TGTGCCAGCAGCCTAGACCTTACGCAGTATTTT,CASSLDLTQYF
TRBV11-2,14,.,TRBJ2-1,.,TGTGCCAGCAGCTGGGGGACAAGCTACAATGAGCAGTTCTTC,CASSWGTSYNEQFF
TRBV7-9,11,.,TRBJ1-6,once,TGTGCCAGCAGCCGGAATTCACCCCTCCACTTT,CASSRNSPLHF
TRBV6-6,15,.,TRBJ1-2,.,TGTGCCAGCAGTTACTCCCGGACAGACAACTATGGCTACACCTTC,CASSYSRTDNYGYTF
TRBV6-2/TRBV6-3,16,.,TRBJ2-1,.,TGTGCCAGCAGTTCAGGGGGGCAAGTAACGTACAATGAGCAGTTCTTC,CASSSGGQVTYNEQFF
TRBV19,17,TRBD2,TRBJ2-5,.,TGTGCCAGTGAGGCCACCACCGGGACTAGCGGGTCAGGGACCCAGTACTTC,CASEATTGTSGSGTQYF
TRBV28,17,.,TRBJ1-1,.,TGTGCCAGCAGTTTATTTCCCCAATCGACTTTCGCCCCTGAAGCTTTCTTT,CASSLFPQSTFAPEAFF
TRBV11-2,14,.,TRBJ2-3,.,TGTGCCAGCAGCGTGGACAGAGGTACAGATACGCAGTATTTT,CASSVDRGTDTQYF
TRBV6-5,15,.,TRBJ1-5,.,TGTGCCAGCAGCCCGCGAATAGGGGGCAATCAGCCCCAGCATTTT,CASSPRIGGNQPQHF
TRBV5-1,16,.,TRBJ2-7,.,TGCGCCAGCAGCGTGACATCATCCAGGGTAGCCTACGAGCAGTACTTC,CASSVTSSRVAYEQYF
TRBV6-6,16,TRBD1,TRBJ2-7,.,TGTGCCAGCAGACCCAGACAGGGGGGAGAGTCCTACGAGCAGTACTTC,CASRPRQGGESYEQYF
TRBV7-6,16,.,TRBJ2-2,.,TGTGCCAGCAGCCTCCTGACCTCAGATCTACTAGGGGAGCTGTTTTTT,CASSLLTSDLLGELFF
TRBV7-2,15,TRBD2,TRBJ2-7,few,TGTGCCAGCAGCTTAGACCTAGCGGGTCTCTCGGAGCAGTACTTC,CASSLDLAGLSEQYF
TRBV24-1,17,TRBD2,TRBJ2-3,few,TGTGCCACCAGTGATTCCCCAGCGGCTAGCGGGGGGGATACGCAGTATTTT,CATSDSPAASGGDTQYF
TRBV18,15,.,TRBJ2-7,.,TGTGCCAGCTCACCGGAATTAGGAGCTACCTACGAGCAGTACTTC,CASSPELGATYEQYF
TRBV18,16,.,TRBJ1-6,.,TGTGCCAGCTCACCACAGGGGTCTCTGGGTAATTCACCCCTCCACTTT,CASSPQGSLGNSPLHF
TRBV2,13,.,TRBJ1-2,few,TGTGCCAGCAGTACCGGGACACCGTATGGCTACACCTTC,CASSTGTPYGYTF
TRBV7-9,14,.,TRBJ1-1,.,TGTGCCAGCAGCTCGTTAGGGACATCTGGGGCAGCTTTCTTT,CASSSLGTSGAAFF
TRBV3-1/TRBV3-2,14,.,TRBJ2-7,.,TGTGCCAGCAGCCTCGGAGGGGACGGCTACGAGCAGTACTTC,CASSLGGDGYEQYF
TRBV7-2,18,TRBD2,TRBJ2-5,.,TGTGCCAGCAGCTTCGGGACTAGCGGGGGGGCGATTTCAGAGACCCAGTACTTC,CASSFGTSGGAISETQYF
TRBV19,12,.,TRBJ1-1,.,TGTGCCAGTAGTATTCCTTCGGGGGGAGCTTTCTTT,CASSIPSGGAFF
TRBV5-4,14,.,TRBJ1-2,.,TGTGCCAGCAGCCCCCAGGGGCGGGACTATGGCTACACCTTC,CASSPQGRDYGYTF
TRBV4-2,18,TRBD1,TRBJ2-6,few,TGTGCCAGCAGCGCCGGGACAGGGGGATCTTCTGGGGCCAACGTCCTGACTTTC,CASSAGTGGSSGANVLTF